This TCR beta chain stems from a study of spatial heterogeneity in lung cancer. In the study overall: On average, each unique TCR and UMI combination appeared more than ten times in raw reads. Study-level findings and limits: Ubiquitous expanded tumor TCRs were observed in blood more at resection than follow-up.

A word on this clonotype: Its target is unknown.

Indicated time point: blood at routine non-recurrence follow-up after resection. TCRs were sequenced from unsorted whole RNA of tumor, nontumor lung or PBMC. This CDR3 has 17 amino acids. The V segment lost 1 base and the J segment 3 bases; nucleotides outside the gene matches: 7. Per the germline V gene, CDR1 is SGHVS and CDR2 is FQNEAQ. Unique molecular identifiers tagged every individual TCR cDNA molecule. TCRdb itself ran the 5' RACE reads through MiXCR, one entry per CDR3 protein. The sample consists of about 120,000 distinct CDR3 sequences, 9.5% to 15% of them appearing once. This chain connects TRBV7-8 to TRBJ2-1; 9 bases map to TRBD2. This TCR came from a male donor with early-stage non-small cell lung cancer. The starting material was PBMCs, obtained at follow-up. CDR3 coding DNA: TGTGCCAGCAGCTTAGGGAGGAGGACTAGCGTCTACAATGAGCAGTTCTTC. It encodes CASSLGRRTSVYNEQFF.